The 29 T cell receptor beta chains below all came from one sample that was sequenced in a study of cytomegalovirus exposure and HLA in healthy donors. The PCR contained 60 Vbeta and 13 Jbeta primers. The assay was immunoSEQ multiplex PCR, and TCRdb's table has in-frame clones only and misses some. The sample includes around 120,000 clones, roughly 80% of them seen just once. Sequencing was performed on PBMCs. Receptors originate from a woman aged 30 to 39 in good health and CMV-seropositive.

The rearrangement uses TRBV6-1 and TRBJ1-5; D uncertain. The CDR3 spans 15 residues. Between the trimmed V and J ends, which lost 7 bases and 1 base, there was a span of 14 bases. Germline V lookup: CDR1 MNHNS, CDR2 SASEGT. CDR3: CASKWASLSNQPQHF. In DNA, the CDR3 is TGTGCCAGCAAGTGGGCCTCTCTAAGCAATCAGCCCCAGCATTTT.

The chain joins TRBV11-2 to TRBJ2-1; 11 positions match TRBD1. The V gene's germline CDR1 is SGHAT and CDR2 FQNNGV. V was pared by 4 bases and J by 7 bases, with 6 bases of the junction left unmatched. This CDR3 has 15 amino acids. The CDR3 nucleotides read TGTGCCAGCAGCTCCTCGGACAGGGGGCGAAATGAGCAGTTCTTC. This gives the protein CASSSSDRGRNEQFF. The full variable domain, with the rest looked up from reference TRBV11-2 and TRBJ2-1, is EAGVAQSPRYKIIEKRQSVAFWCNPISGHATLYWYQQILGQGPKLLIQFQNNGVVDDSQLPKDRFSAERLKGVDSTLKIQPAKLEDSAVYLCASSSSDRGRNEQFFGPGTRLTVL.

This chain links TRBV28 with TRBJ1-6; TRBD1 is a possible D gene (6 bases). The CDR3 consists of 16 residues. V was shortened by 7 bases and J by 0 bases, with 13 bases between the two germline ends. Germline CDR1 reads MDHEN; CDR2 reads SYDVKM. Here the CDR3 reads CASKDGQSSYNSPLHF. The CDR3 nucleotides are TGTGCCAGCAAAGACGGACAGAGCTCCTATAATTCACCCCTCCACTTT.

V and J are TRBV5-4 and TRBJ2-3; D might be TRBD1 (5 bases). Germline assignment: CDR1 SGHNT and CDR2 YYREEE (reference sequence). Trimming removed 1 base from V and 5 bases from J, with 11 bases in between. The CDR3 is 14 residues long. CDR3 nucleotides: TGTGCCAGCAGCTTGTCAGGGAACGGAGATACGCAGTATTTT. Translation gives CASSLSGNGDTQYF. The full variable domain, its missing parts supplied by reference TRBV5-4 and TRBJ2-3, is ETGVTQSPTHLIKTRGQQVTLRCSSQSGHNTVSWYQQALGQGPQFIFQYYREEENGRGNFPPRFSGLQFPNYSSELNVNALELDDSALYLCASSLSGNGDTQYFGPGTRLTVL.

This clone has just one count. V and J are TRBV2 and TRBJ2-2; no firm D call. From germline, CDR1 is SNHLY and CDR2 FYNNEI. V shed 8 bases and J shed 5 bases, with 9 bases lying between them. This CDR3 has 12 amino acids. The CDR3 sequence: CASGTATGELFF. CDR3 coding DNA: TGTGCCAGCGGAACAGCTACCGGGGAGCTGTTTTTT.

The chain combines TRBV2 with TRBJ1-2, with D possibly matching TRBD1 (5 bases). The CDR3 totals 12 residues. Trimming removed 5 bases from V and 4 bases from J, with 8 bases in between. Looked up from germline, CDR1 is SNHLY and CDR2 is FYNNEI. The CDR3 is CASSPDSYGYTF. As DNA, the CDR3 is TGTGCCAGCAGTCCCGACAGCTATGGCTACACCTTC.

This chain connects TRBV5-4 to TRBJ2-1; 7 nucleotides align to TRBD2. Germline loops: CDR1 SGHNT, CDR2 YYREEE (reference sequence). This CDR3 spans 15 amino acids. V shed 1 base and J 1 base; nucleotides not matched to a gene: 2. The CDR3 DNA follows: TGTGCCAGCAGCTTGATCGGGGGGTCCTACAATGAGCAGTTCTTC. This codes for CASSLIGGSYNEQFF. The full variable domain, with the rest looked up from reference TRBV5-4 and TRBJ2-1, is ETGVTQSPTHLIKTRGQQVTLRCSSQSGHNTVSWYQQALGQGPQFIFQYYREEENGRGNFPPRFSGLQFPNYSSELNVNALELDDSALYLCASSLIGGSYNEQFFGPGTRLTVL.

The V gene is TRBV9, the J gene TRBJ2-1; 15 positions agree with TRBD2. Germline CDR1 is SGDLS and CDR2 is YYNGEE. The CDR3 consists of 16 residues. The junction had 2 bases not matched to a gene; V was cut back by 2 bases and J by 5 bases. DNA of the CDR3: TGTGCCAGCAGCGTTGGACTAGCGGGGGGGAACAATGAGCAGTTCTTC. Protein product: CASSVGLAGGNNEQFF. Full variable domain (missing parts from reference TRBV9 and TRBJ2-1): DSGVTQTPKHLITATGQRVTLRCSPRSGDLSVYWYQQSLDQGLQFLIQYYNGEERAKGNILERFSAQQFPDLHSELNLSSLELGDSALYFCASSVGLAGGNNEQFFGPGTRLTVL.

The rearrangement uses TRBV7-9 and TRBJ1-6, with D possibly matching TRBD1 (5 bases). Per the germline V gene, CDR1 is SEHNR and CDR2 is FQNEAQ (reference sequence). Trimming cost V 2 bases and J 5 bases, with 10 bases left between them. This CDR3 has 15 residues. The CDR3 reads CASSLRGSDNSPLHF. The CDR3 DNA reads TGTGCCAGCAGCTTAAGGGGTTCGGATAATTCACCCCTCCACTTT.

This clone was detected a few times. This sequence joins TRBV4-1 and TRBJ2-4; 8 bases line up with TRBD2. Looked up from germline, CDR1 is MGHRA and CDR2 is YSYEKL. J was trimmed by 7 bases and V by 1 base; bases with no gene match: 9. This CDR3 contains 16 residues. CDR3 nucleotide sequence: TGCGCCAGCAGCCAAGCCACCGGGGGGGCTTATAACATTCAGTACTTC. Translating it yields CASSQATGGAYNIQYF.

CDR3 region: CASSQGGSDSYGYTF. The CDR3 DNA reads as TGCGCCAGCAGCCAGGGGGGGTCGGACAGCTATGGCTACACCTTC. The genes are TRBV4-3 and TRBJ1-2, with D tentatively TRBD1 (6 bases). Deletions cut 3 bases from V and 4 bases from J, with 15 bases between. The V gene's germline CDR1 is LGHNA and CDR2 YSLEER. This CDR3 spans 15 amino acids.

The table lists this clone with a count of one. This chain links TRBV6-1 with TRBJ2-5; the match to TRBD1 covers 10 bases. This CDR3 comprises 16 residues. Germline V gene lookup returns CDR1 MNHNS and CDR2 SASEGT. Unmatched junction bases numbered 8, after V lost 2 bases and J lost 5 bases. The CDR3 loop is CASSELRTGGWETQYF. DNA for the CDR3: TGTGCCAGCAGTGAATTACGGACAGGGGGGTGGGAGACCCAGTACTTC.

This chain links TRBV7-6 with TRBJ2-7, with TRBD1 identical over 10 bases. J lost 2 bases, V lost 1 base, and 8 bases had no gene match. The CDR3 extends over 17 amino acids. Germline assignment: CDR1 SGHVS and CDR2 FNYEAQ. CDR3 DNA: TGTGCCAGCAGCTTAGGCCCGGGACAGGGGACCGCCTACGAGCAGTACTTC. It specifies CASSLGPGQGTAYEQYF. Filled out from reference TRBV7-6 and TRBJ2-7, the complete variable domain reads GAGVSQSPRYKVTKRGQDVALRCDPISGHVSLYWYRQALGQGPEFLTYFNYEAQQDKSGLPNDRFSAERPEGSISTLTIQRTEQRDSAMYRCASSLGPGQGTAYEQYFGPGTRLTVT.

The chain couples TRBV13 to TRBJ1-3; the D is unclear. Germline CDR1 PRHDT, CDR2 FYEKMQ (reference sequence). V dropped 3 bases and J dropped 4 bases, with 4 bases sitting between them. The CDR3 is 12 residues long. CDR3 protein: CASSFSGNTIYF. CDR3 coding DNA: TGTGCCAGCAGCTTCTCGGGAAACACCATATATTTT.

This clone was recorded once. The chain combines TRBV6-5 with TRBJ2-7; 9 bases match TRBD2. Germline assignment: CDR1 MNHEY and CDR2 SVGAGI. Trimming cost V 1 base and J 3 bases; bases outside gene matches: 4. CDR3 length equals 15 residues. CDR3 in DNA: TGTGCCAGCAGTTACTGGGGACTAGCCAGCTACGAGCAGTACTTC. As protein: CASSYWGLASYEQYF.

The rearrangement links TRBV28 to TRBJ1-1, with D possibly TRBD1 on 5 matching bases. The germline gives CDR1 MDHEN, CDR2 SYDVKM. The CDR3 has 13 residues. Trimming took off 6 bases at V and 6 bases at J, with 14 bases between the two ends. For the CDR3, the DNA is TGTGCCAGCAGATCAGGGTTTACCGCTGAAGCTTTCTTT. Its translation is CASRSGFTAEAFF.

This clone was found many times. This sequence joins TRBV12-2 and TRBJ1-4; TRBD1, the table's D call, lacks a check against the DNA. TRBV12-2 is flagged as a pseudogene. There are 17 residues in the CDR3. The CDR3 reads CASRSNRTGIDNEKLFF. The CDR3 coding sequence is TGTGCAAGTCGCTCCAACCGGACAGGGATAGATAATGAAAAACTGTTTTTT.

This chain links TRBV5-1 with TRBJ1-4; TRBD1 might be the D (6 bases). This CDR3 comprises 15 residues. Trimming pared 4 bases from V and 5 bases from J, leaving 15 bases between. Germline CDR1 SGHRS, CDR2 YFSETQ. For the CDR3, the DNA is TGCGCCAGCAGCACCCCAGGGGTCCGAAATGAAAAACTGTTTTTT. It codes for CASSTPGVRNEKLFF.

The chain joins TRBV19 to TRBJ1-1, with TRBD1 identical over 10 bases. V lost 7 bases to trimming and J lost 0 bases; unmatched junction nucleotides: 5. This CDR3 region has 15 residues. The germline CDR1 and CDR2 sequences are LNHDA and SQIVND (reference sequence). Here the CDR3 reads CASTDRGRLNTEAFF. The DNA of the CDR3 is TGTGCCAGTACCGACAGGGGGCGACTGAACACTGAAGCTTTCTTT. The variable domain in full, completed from reference TRBV19 and TRBJ1-1, reads DGGITQSPKYLFRKEGQNVTLSCEQNLNHDAMYWYRQDPGQGLRLIYYSQIVNDFQKGDIAEGYSVSREKKESFPLTVTSAQKNPTAFYLCASTDRGRLNTEAFFGQGTRLTVV.

The chain uses TRBV6-5 and TRBJ2-3; 10 bases agree with TRBD1. The V and J ends lost 7 bases and 3 bases, in that order; junction bases with no gene match: 1. The CDR3 consists of 13 residues. The germline V gene has CDR1 MNHEY and CDR2 SVGAGI. The DNA of the CDR3 is TGTGCCAGCACGGGACAGGGGACAGATACGCAGTATTTT. It is translated as CASTGQGTDTQYF.

The chain recombines TRBV5-6 with TRBJ1-4; TRBD1 matches 7 bases. The CDR3 length is 15 residues. The V gene end was trimmed by 4 bases and the J gene end by 7 bases; junction bases not matched to a gene: 10. In germline, CDR1 is SGHDT, CDR2 YYEEEE. In nucleotides, the CDR3 is TGTGCCAGCAGCCATTCCGGGACAGTGATTGAAAAACTGTTTTTT. It codes for CASSHSGTVIEKLFF.

The chain links TRBV30 to TRBJ1-5; 9 bases agree with TRBD1. Germline loops: CDR1 GTSNPN, CDR2 SVGIG (reference sequence). Trimming cost V 2 bases and J 0 bases; bases outside gene matches: 5. The length of the CDR3 is 16 residues. Here the CDR3 reads CAWSPDRGASNQPQHF. The CDR3 DNA follows: TGTGCCTGGAGTCCTGACAGGGGGGCTAGCAATCAGCCCCAGCATTTT.

CDR3 amino acids: CASSLDKVRQGEGYTF. The CDR3 nucleotides read TGTGCCAGCAGCTTAGATAAGGTGAGACAGGGCGAAGGCTACACCTTC. The chain couples TRBV11-3 to TRBJ1-2, with 7 bases aligning to TRBD1. The trim removed 0 bases at V and 8 bases at J, leaving 12 bases unmatched. Germline-derived CDR1 and CDR2 are SGHNT and YENEEA. The CDR3 covers 16 residues.

This chain uses TRBV9 with TRBJ2-7; TRBD2 agrees at 13 bases. V shed 4 bases, J shed 5 bases, and the junction held 6 bases outside the gene matches. From germline, CDR1 is SGDLS and CDR2 YYNGEE. There are 15 residues in the CDR3. CDR3 coding DNA: TGTGCCAGCAGCAAACTAGCGGGGGGGCCGAACGAGCAGTACTTC. Its translation: CASSKLAGGPNEQYF. Full variable domain (rest looked up from reference TRBV9 and TRBJ2-7): DSGVTQTPKHLITATGQRVTLRCSPRSGDLSVYWYQQSLDQGLQFLIQYYNGEERAKGNILERFSAQQFPDLHSELNLSSLELGDSALYFCASSKLAGGPNEQYFGPGTRLTVT.

The CDR3 DNA reads as TGTGCCAGCAGAGGGACCGGCGGACAGCCGAGCACTGAAGCTTTCTTT. This translates into CASRGTGGQPSTEAFF. This chain uses TRBV11-2 with TRBJ1-1; perhaps TRBD1 as D (6 bases). Trimming took 6 bases from V and 4 from J, leaving 21 bases between them. The CDR3 is 16 residues long. Germline lookup yields CDR1 SGHAT and CDR2 FQNNGV. The whole variable domain, remainder taken from reference TRBV11-2 and TRBJ1-1, is EAGVAQSPRYKIIEKRQSVAFWCNPISGHATLYWYQQILGQGPKLLIQFQNNGVVDDSQLPKDRFSAERLKGVDSTLKIQPAKLEDSAVYLCASRGTGGQPSTEAFFGQGTRLTVV.

The chain is built from TRBV10-3 and TRBJ2-5, with 10 bases that match TRBD2. The J call is doubtful: the DNA matches TRBJ2-7 better. This CDR3 comprises 13 residues. Germline values: CDR1 ENHRY, CDR2 SYGVKD. The CDR3 nucleotides read TGTGCCACTCTACTAGCGGGGAGCTACGAGCAGTACTTC. Its translation is CATLLAGSYEQYF.

The chain combines TRBV18 with TRBJ1-5; 8 bases match TRBD1. CDR1 is KGHSH, CDR2 LQKENI, per germline. CDR3 length equals 15 residues. V shed 3 bases, J shed 7 bases, and the junction held 8 bases outside the gene matches. DNA of the CDR3: TGTGCCAGCTCACCCTTCGGACAGGGTAGGCAGCCCCAGCATTTT. It yields the protein CASSPFGQGRQPQHF.

The chain carries TRBV5-4 and TRBJ1-1; possible D gene TRBD1, 5 bases. The V end was cut by 0 bases, the J end by 4 bases, with 13 bases between. From germline, CDR1 is SGHNT and CDR2 YYREEE (reference sequence). The CDR3 is made up of 15 amino acids. The CDR3 sequence is CASSLAGGSFTEAFF. CDR3 nucleotides: TGTGCCAGCAGCTTGGCGGGGGGTAGTTTCACTGAAGCTTTCTTT.

V and J are TRBV10-3 and TRBJ1-1; 8 bases map to TRBD1. This CDR3 comprises 12 residues. V gave up 4 bases and J gave up 11 bases; unmatched junction bases: 6. Germline CDR1 ENHRY, CDR2 SYGVKD. CDR3 sequence: CAISGTGGSAFF. The CDR3 bases are TGTGCCATCAGTGGAACAGGGGGTTCGGCTTTCTTT.